The clone carrying this T cell receptor beta chain occurred a few times. There are 13 residues in the CDR3. The germline V gene has CDR1 SGHTA and CDR2 FQGNSA. V shed 7 bases and J shed 1 base, with 10 bases lying between them. The entry originates in a study of beta chain features in type 1 diabetes. Of the isolated RNA, all was reverse transcribed, and so the sequenced material was expressed TCRB transcripts. Sequenced by immunoSEQ multiplex PCR; TCRdb stores in-frame clones only, minus some. The sample comprises roughly 500,000 clones, 10% to 12% of which are singletons, and more than 0.045% rests with the top ten.

The chain has TRBV7-2 and TRBJ2-5; D is ambiguous. The sample taken for sequencing was naive CD4+ T cells from blood. This TCR was recovered from a young woman in good health. This chain's CDR3 is CASKKSVQETQYF. The CDR3 nucleotides are TGTGCCAGCAAAAAAAGCGTCCAAGAGACCCAGTACTTC.